The clone carrying this T cell receptor beta chain turned up a few times. The antigen is not known. Trimming pared 10 bases from V and 7 bases from J, leaving 19 bases between. Germline assignment: CDR1 LNHDA and CDR2 SQIVND (reference sequence). There are 13 residues in the CDR3. Every bit of the isolated RNA underwent reverse transcription, so sequencing read expressed TCRB transcripts. Profiling relied on immunoSEQ multiplex PCR, and the TCRdb table lists in-frame clones only, not all of them. This table has 330,000 or so clones, 12% to 15% appearing once. The data are from a study of beta chain features in type 1 diabetes. Across the whole study: Sorted cells examined across all samples numbered more than 100 million.

General observations from the study: Patients' naive, central memory and Treg TCRB repertoires seemed closer to one another than those of healthy donors. A pattern of fewer insertions and more deletions at VDJ junctions was seen in type 1 diabetes patients.

This TCR was recovered from a man under 40 in good health. Input material: central memory CD4+ T cells from blood. The rearrangement links TRBV19 to TRBJ2-5; D remains unclear. This chain's CDR3 is CATSPPALGTQYF. The CDR3 DNA reads TGTGCCACCTCCCCACCTGCGTTGGGGACCCAGTACTTC. The whole variable domain, remainder taken from reference TRBV19 and TRBJ2-5, is DGGITQSPKYLFRKEGQNVTLSCEQNLNHDAMYWYRQDPGQGLRLIYYSQIVNDFQKGDIAEGYSVSREKKESFPLTVTSAQKNPTAFYLCATSPPALGTQYFGPGTRLLVL.